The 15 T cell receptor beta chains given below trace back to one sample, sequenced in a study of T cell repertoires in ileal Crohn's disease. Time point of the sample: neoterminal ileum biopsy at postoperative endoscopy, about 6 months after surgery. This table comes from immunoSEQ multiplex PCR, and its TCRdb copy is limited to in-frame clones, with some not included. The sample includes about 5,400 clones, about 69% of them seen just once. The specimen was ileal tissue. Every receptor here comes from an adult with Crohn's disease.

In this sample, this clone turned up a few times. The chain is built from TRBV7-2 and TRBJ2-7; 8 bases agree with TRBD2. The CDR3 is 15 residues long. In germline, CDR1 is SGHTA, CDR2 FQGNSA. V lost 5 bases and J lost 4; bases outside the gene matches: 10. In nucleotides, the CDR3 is TGTGCCAGCAGCCCAGGGACTAGGCCACCATACGAGCAGTACGTC. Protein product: CASSPGTRPPYEQYV.

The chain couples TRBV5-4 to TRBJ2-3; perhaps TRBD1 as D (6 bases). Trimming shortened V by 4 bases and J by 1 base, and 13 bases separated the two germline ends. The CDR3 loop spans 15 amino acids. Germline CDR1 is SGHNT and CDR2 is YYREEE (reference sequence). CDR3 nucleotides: TGTGCCAGCAGCCTGGCCGCAGGGGGCACAGATACGCAGTATTTT. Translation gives CASSLAAGGTDTQYF.

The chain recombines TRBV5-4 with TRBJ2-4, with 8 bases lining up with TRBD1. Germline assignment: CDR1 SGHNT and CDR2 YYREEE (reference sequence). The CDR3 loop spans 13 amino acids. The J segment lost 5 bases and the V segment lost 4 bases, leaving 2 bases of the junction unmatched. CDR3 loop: CASSPGQENIQYF. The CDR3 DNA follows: TGTGCCAGCAGCCCGGGACAGGAAAACATTCAGTACTTC.

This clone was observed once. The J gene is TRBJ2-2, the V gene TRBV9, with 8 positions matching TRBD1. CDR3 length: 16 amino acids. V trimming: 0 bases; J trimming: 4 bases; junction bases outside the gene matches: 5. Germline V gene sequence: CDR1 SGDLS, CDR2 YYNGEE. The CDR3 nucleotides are TGTGCCAGCAGCGTAGCCGGACAGGGCGGCACCGGGGAGCTGTTTTTT. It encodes CASSVAGQGGTGELFF.

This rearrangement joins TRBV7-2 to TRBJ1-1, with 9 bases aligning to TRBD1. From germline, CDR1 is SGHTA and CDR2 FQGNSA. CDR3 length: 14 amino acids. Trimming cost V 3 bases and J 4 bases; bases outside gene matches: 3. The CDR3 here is CASSLTGGGTEAFF. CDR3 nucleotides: TGTGCCAGCAGCTTGACAGGGGGGGGCACTGAAGCTTTCTTT.

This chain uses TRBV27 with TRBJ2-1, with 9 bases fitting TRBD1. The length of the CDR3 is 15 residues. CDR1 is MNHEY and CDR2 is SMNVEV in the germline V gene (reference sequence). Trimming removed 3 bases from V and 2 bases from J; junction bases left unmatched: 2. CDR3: CASSLRQGAYNEQFF. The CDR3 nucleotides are TGTGCCAGCAGTTTGCGACAGGGGGCCTACAATGAGCAGTTCTTC.

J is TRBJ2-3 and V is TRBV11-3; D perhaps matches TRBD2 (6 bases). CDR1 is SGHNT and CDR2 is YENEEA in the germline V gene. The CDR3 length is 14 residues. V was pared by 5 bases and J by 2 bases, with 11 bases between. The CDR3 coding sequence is TGTGCCAGCAGCCTACCGGGACTCACAGATACGCAGTATTTT. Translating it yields CASSLPGLTDTQYF. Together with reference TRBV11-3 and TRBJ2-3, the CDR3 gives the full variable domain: EAGVVQSPRYKIIEKKQPVAFWCNPISGHNTLYWYLQNLGQGPELLIRYENEEAVDDSQLPKDRFSAERLKGVDSTLKIQPAELGDSAVYLCASSLPGLTDTQYFGPGTRLTVL.

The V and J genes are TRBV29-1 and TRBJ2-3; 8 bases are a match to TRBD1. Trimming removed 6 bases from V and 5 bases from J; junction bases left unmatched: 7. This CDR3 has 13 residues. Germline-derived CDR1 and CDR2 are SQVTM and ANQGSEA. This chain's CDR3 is CSVNRQGLDTQYF. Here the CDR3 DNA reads TGCAGCGTAAACCGACAGGGGTTAGATACGCAGTATTTT.

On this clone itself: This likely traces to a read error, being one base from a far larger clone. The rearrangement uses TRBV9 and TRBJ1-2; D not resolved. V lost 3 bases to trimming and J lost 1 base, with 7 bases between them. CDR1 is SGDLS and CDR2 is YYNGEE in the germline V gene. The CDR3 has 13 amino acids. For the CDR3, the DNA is TGTGCCAGCAGCGCAGCGGTTAACTATGGCTACACCTTC. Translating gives CASSAAVNYGYTF.

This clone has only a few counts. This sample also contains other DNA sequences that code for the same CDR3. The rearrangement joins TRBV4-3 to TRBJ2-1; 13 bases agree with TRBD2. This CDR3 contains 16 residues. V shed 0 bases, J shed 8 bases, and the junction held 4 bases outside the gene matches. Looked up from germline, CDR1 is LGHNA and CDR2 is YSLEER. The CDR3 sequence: CASSQDPLAGGDEQFF. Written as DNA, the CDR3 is TGCGCCAGCAGCCAAGATCCACTAGCGGGAGGGGATGAGCAGTTCTTC.

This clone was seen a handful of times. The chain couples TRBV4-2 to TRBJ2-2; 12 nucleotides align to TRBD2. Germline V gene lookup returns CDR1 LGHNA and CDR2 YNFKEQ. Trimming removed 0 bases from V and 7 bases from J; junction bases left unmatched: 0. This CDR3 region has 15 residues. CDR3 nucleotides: TGTGCCAGCAGCCAAGAGACTAGCGGGAGCGGGGAGCTGTTTTTT. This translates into CASSQETSGSGELFF.

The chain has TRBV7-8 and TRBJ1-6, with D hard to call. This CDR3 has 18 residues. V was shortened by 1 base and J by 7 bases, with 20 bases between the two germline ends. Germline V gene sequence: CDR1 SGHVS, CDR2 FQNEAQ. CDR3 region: CASSLGRGILAHNSPLHF. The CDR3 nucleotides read TGTGCCAGCAGCTTAGGACGGGGAATTCTTGCCCACAATTCACCCCTCCACTTT.

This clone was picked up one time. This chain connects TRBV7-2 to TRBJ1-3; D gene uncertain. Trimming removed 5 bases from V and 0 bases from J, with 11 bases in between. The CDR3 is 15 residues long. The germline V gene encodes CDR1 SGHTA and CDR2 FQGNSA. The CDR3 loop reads CASSSGPTSGNTIYF. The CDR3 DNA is TGTGCCAGCAGCAGCGGACCGACCTCTGGAAACACCATATATTTT.

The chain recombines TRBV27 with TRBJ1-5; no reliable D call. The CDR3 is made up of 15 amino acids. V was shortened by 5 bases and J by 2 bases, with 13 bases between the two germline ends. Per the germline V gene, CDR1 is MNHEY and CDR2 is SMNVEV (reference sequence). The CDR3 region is CASSLSWGGNQPQHF. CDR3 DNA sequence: TGTGCCAGCAGTCTCTCGTGGGGAGGCAATCAGCCCCAGCATTTT.

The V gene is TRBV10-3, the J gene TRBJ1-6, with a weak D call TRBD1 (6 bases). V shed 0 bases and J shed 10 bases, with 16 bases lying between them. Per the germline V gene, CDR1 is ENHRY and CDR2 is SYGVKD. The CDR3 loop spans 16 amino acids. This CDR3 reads CAISESTGPPGSPLHF. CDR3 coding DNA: TGTGCCATCAGTGAGTCGACAGGCCCCCCTGGGTCACCCCTCCACTTT.